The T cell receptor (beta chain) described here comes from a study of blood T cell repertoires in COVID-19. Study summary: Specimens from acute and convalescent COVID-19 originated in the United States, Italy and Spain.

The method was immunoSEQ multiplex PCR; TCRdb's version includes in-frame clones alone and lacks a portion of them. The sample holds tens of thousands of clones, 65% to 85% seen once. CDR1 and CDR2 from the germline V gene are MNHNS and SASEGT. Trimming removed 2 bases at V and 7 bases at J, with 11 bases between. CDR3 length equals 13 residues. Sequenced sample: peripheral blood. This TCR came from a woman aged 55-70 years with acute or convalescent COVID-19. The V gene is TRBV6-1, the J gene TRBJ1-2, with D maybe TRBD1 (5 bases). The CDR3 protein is CASSEPGKLGYTF. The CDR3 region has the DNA TGTGCCAGCAGTGAACCAGGGAAGCTTGGCTACACCTTC.